This T cell receptor (beta chain) was identified in a study of cytomegalovirus exposure and HLA in healthy donors. The study, taken as a whole, reports: TCR beta sequences numbering under 20,000 were associated with HLA alleles at 0.05 false discovery rate in a later analysis.

This CDR3 has 15 amino acids. V lost 8 bases to trimming and J lost 8 bases; unmatched junction nucleotides: 8. Germline lookup yields CDR1 SGHTA and CDR2 FQGTGA. A word on this clone: Its antigen remains unidentified.

The PCR employed 60 Vbeta primers together with 13 Jbeta primers. Repertoires were generated with immunoSEQ multiplex PCR, while TCRdb's copy carries only in-frame clones and drops some. This table holds some 110,000 clones, under 85% found once. The chain has TRBV7-3 and TRBJ2-1, with 14 positions matching TRBD2. The receptor was derived from a woman aged 40 to 50 in good health and CMV-seropositive. The sample was PBMCs. The CDR3 bases are TGTGCCAGCGCCAGGACTAGCGGGGGGATGGATGAGCAGTTCTTC. Translation: CASARTSGGMDEQFF.